This TCR beta chain was documented in a study of T-cell reconstitution after alpha-beta-depleted transplantation in children. Notes on the study in general: Several hundred expanded graft clones reportedly were the source of alpha-beta T cells about two months after transplant. Among T cells one year after transplant, newly produced cells accounted for most counts and diversity. Elevated TCRbeta diversity at day 60 was traced, in some patients, to surviving recipient T cells and thymic progenitors.

A library of TCRbeta sequences, prepared with unique molecular identifiers, was generated. TCRdb recomputed calls from the PCR reads with MiXCR, one row per CDR3 protein. The repertoire holds around 370,000 distinct CDR3 sequences, with 16% as singletons. V was cut by 0 bases and J by 1 base, with 8 bases left in between. CDR3 length: 14 amino acids. Germline CDR1 is SQVTM and CDR2 is ANQGSEA. This clonotype came up a few times. The antigen is undetermined. This clonotype originated in a male patient aged 2-10 years who had a stem cell transplant for acute lymphoblastic leukemia, so the T cells may come from the graft donor. The V gene is TRBV29-1, the J gene TRBJ2-3; D not resolved. The sample was PBMCs, mostly from graft donor cells, taken 360 days after TCRalphabeta/CD19-depleted stem cell transplant. The CDR3, as DNA: TGCAGCGTTGAAGATAAACGGGGCACAGATACGCAGTATTTT. This translates into CSVEDKRGTDTQYF.